The sequence of this T cell receptor (beta chain) was determined in a study of cytomegalovirus exposure and HLA in healthy donors. Study as a whole: The roughly 120 million unique TCR beta sequences, from about 179 million T cells, were found by an earlier analysis. Overall study findings and caveats: A later analysis linked 16,951 TCR beta sequences to HLA alleles at 0.05 false discovery rate.

Notes on this clone: Its matching antigen is unknown.

The PCR made use of 60 Vbeta and 13 Jbeta primers. The data were produced by immunoSEQ multiplex PCR, yet TCRdb's version contains in-frame clones alone and is incomplete. This table has fewer than 150,000 clones, more than 80% appearing once. Between the trimmed V and J ends, which lost 0 bases and 5 bases, there was a span of 14 bases. Germline-derived CDR1 and CDR2 are SGHRS and YFSETQ. The CDR3 is 16 amino acids. The sequenced material came from PBMCs. This rearrangement joins TRBV5-1 to TRBJ2-2; D perhaps matches TRBD1 (5 bases). This TCR came from a woman aged 25-40 years in good health and CMV-seropositive. The CDR3 loop is CASSLVGQGNTGELFF. The CDR3 nucleotides read TGCGCCAGCAGCTTGGTCGGGCAGGGTAATACCGGGGAGCTGTTTTTT. Filled out from reference TRBV5-1 and TRBJ2-2, the complete variable domain reads KAGVTQTPRYLIKTRGQQVTLSCSPISGHRSVSWYQQTPGQGLQFLFEYFSETQRNKGNFPGRFSGRQFSNSRSEMNVSTLELGDSALYLCASSLVGQGNTGELFFGEGSRLTVL.